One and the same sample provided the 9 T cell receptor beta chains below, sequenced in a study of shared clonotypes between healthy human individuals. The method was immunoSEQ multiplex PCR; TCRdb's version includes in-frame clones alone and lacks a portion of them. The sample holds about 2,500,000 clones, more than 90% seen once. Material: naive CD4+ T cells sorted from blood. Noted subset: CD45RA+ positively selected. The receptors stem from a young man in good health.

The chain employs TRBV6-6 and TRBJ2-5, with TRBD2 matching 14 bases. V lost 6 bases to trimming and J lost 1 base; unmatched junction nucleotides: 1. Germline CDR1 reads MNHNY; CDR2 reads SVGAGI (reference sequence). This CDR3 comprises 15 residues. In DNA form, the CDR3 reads TGTGCCAGCAGGGGGACTAGCGGGGGCCAAGAGACCCAGTACTTC. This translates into CASRGTSGGQETQYF.

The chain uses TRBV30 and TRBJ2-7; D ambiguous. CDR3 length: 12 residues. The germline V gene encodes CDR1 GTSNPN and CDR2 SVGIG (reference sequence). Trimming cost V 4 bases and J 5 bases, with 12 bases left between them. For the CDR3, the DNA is TGTGCCTGGAAACCGCGATGGGACGAGCAGTACTTC. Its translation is CAWKPRWDEQYF.

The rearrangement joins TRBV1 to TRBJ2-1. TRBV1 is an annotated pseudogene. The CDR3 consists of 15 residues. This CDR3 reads CTSSQRSRTPNEQFF. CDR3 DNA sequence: TGCACCAGCAGCCAAAGATCGAGAACACCCAATGAGCAGTTCTTC.

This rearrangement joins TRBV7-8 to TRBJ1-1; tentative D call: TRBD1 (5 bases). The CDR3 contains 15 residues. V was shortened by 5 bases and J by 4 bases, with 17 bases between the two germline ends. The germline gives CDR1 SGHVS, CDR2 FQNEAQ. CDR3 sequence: CASSLVSVQGTEAFF. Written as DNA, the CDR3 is TGTGCCAGCAGCCTAGTGTCCGTGCAGGGCACTGAAGCTTTCTTT.

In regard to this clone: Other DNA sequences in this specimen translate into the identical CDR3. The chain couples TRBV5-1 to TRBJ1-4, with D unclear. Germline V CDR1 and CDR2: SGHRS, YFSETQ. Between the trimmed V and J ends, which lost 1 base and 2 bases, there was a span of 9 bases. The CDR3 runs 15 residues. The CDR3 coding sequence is TGCGCCAGCAGCTTGCTAGGATCTACTAATGAAAAACTGTTTTTT. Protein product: CASSLLGSTNEKLFF.

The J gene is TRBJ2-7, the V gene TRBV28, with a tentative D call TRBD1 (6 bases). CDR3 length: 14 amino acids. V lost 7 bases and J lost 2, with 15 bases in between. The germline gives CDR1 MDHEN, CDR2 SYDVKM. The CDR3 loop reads CASTLGGTPYEQYF. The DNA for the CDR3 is TGTGCCAGCACCCTAGGGGGTACCCCCTACGAGCAGTACTTC. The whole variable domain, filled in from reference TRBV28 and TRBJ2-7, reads DVKVTQSSRYLVKRTGEKVFLECVQDMDHENMFWYRQDPGLGLRLIYFSYDVKMKEKGDIPEGYSVSREKKERFSLILESASTNQTSMYLCASTLGGTPYEQYFGPGTRLTVT.

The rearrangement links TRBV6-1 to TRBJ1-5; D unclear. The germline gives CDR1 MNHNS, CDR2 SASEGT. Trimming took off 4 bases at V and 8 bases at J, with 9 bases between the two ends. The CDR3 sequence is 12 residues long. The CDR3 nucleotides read TGTGCCAGCAGTGCTATAGACAAGCCCCAGCATTTT. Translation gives CASSAIDKPQHF.

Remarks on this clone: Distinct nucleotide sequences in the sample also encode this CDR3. CDR3 nucleotides: TGTGCCATCAGTGAGTCTGTCTACGAGCAGTACTTC. Translating it yields CAISESVYEQYF. The chain combines TRBV10-3 with TRBJ2-7; D unclear. CDR1 and CDR2 (germline): ENHRY, SYGVKD. The CDR3 consists of 12 residues. With 0 bases removed from V and 3 bases from J, the gap between germline ends came to 3 bases.

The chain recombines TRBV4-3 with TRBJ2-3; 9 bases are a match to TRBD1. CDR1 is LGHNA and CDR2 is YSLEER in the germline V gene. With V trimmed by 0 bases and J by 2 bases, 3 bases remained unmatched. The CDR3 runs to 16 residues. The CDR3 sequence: CASSQEGQGFTDTQYF. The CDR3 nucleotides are TGCGCCAGCAGCCAAGAGGGACAGGGATTCACAGATACGCAGTATTTT.